One T cell receptor (beta chain) is described in this entry. What it binds is unknown. This sample was taken from a study of blood T cells in healthy people across ages. Donor samples were obtained from healthy Caucasian individuals from Russia, aged 6 to 90. Regarding the study as a whole: Strong correlation linked observed beta diversity and percent naive T cells.

A second about 6 to 12 cycle PCR used barcoded and J-beta primers. Every cDNA was tagged by a template-switch adaptor with 12 random nucleotides. Every sample produced at least 2.5 million CDR3-containing paired-end reads. TCRdb fed the 5' RACE reads into MiXCR, producing one record per CDR3 protein. The sample lists 1.5 million to 2 million distinct CDR3 sequences, around 48% occurring once. CDR1 and CDR2 (germline): SGHRS, YFSETQ. This CDR3 region has 13 residues. Germline trimming cut 4 bases from V and 9 bases from J; bases unmatched to any gene: 7. The sequence derives from a middle-aged woman in good health. V gene TRBV5-1 combines with J gene TRBJ2-1, with TRBD1 identical over 7 bases. Sequencing used blood. The CDR3 sequence: CASSTPGGSEQFF. CDR3 in DNA: TGCGCCAGCAGCACCCCAGGGGGAAGTGAGCAGTTCTTC.